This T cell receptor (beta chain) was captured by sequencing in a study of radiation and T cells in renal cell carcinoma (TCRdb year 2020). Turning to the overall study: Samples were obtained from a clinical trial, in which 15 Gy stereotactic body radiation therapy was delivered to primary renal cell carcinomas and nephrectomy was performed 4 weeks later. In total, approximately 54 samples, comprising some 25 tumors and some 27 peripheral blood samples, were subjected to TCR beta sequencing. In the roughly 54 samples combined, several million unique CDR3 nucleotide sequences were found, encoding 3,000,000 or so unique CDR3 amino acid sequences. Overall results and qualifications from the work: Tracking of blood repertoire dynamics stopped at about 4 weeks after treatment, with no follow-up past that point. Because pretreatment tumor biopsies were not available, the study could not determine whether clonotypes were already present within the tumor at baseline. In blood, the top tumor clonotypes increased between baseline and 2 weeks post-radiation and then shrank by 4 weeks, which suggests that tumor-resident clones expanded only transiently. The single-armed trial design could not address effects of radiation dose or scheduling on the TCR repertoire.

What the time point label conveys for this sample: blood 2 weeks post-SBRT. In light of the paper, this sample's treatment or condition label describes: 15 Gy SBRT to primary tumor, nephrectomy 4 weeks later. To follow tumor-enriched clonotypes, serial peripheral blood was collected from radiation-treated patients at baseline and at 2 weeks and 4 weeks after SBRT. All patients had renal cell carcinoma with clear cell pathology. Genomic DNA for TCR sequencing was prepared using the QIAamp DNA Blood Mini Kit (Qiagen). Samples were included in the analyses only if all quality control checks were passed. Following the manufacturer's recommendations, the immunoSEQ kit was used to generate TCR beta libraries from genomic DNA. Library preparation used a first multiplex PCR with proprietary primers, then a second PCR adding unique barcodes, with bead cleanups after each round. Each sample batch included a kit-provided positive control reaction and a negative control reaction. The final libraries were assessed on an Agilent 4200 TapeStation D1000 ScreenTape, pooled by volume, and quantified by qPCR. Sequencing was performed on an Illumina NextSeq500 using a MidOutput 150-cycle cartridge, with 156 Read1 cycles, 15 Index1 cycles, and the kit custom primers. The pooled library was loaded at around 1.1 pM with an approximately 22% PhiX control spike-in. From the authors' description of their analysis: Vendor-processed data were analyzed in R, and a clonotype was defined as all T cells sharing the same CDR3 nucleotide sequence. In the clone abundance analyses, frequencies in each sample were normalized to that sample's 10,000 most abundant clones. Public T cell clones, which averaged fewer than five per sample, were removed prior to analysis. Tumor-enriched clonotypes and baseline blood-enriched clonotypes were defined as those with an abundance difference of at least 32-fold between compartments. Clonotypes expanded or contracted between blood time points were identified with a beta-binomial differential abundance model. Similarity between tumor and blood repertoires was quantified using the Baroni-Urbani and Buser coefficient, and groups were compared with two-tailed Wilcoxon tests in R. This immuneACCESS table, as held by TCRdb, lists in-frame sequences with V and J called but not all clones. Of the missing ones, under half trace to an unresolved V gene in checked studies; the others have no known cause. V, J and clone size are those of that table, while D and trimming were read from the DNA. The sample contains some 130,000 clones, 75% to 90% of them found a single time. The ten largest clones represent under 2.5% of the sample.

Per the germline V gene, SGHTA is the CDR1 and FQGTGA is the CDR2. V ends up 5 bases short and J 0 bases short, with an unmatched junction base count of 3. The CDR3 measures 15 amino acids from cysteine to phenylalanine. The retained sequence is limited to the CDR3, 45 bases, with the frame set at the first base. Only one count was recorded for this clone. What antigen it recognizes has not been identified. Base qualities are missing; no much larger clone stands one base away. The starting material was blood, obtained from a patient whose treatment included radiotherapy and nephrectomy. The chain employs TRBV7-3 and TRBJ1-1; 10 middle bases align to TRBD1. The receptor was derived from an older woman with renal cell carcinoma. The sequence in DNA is TGTGCCAGCAGCAAGGACAGGGGGATGAACACTGAAGCTTTCTTT. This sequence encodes CASSKDRGMNTEAFF.